This is a list of T cell receptor beta chains from one sample in a study of blood T cell dynamics during melanoma immunotherapy. The repertoire was sequenced with immunoSEQ multiplex PCR; TCRdb's copy has only in-frame clones and lacks some. Altogether around 7,000 clones are present, 65% to 85% being singletons, with the ten largest covering over 15%. The sample in question was blood, obtained from a patient treated with checkpoint blockade. The receptors originated from a human donor with melanoma. The CDR3 runs from the conserved cysteine through the conserved F or W. D genes are given only for firm matches. Clone size appears in some rows only: once, few, many, or a class for an expanded clone.

>TRBJ2-7|TRBV5-1|-|-
TGCGCCAGCAGCTTGGCCGGGGCCGAGTCCTACGAGCAGTACTTC
CASSLAGAESYEQYF
>TRBJ1-1|TRBV28|-|-
TGTGCCAGCAGTTTCCAGTGGCTGAACACTGAAGCTTTCTTT
CASSFQWLNTEAFF
>TRBJ2-6|TRBV7-6|TRBD2|-
TGTGCCAGCAGCTCCGGGACTAGCGGGAGGGTACCTGGGGCCAACGTCCTGACTTTC
CASSSGTSGRVPGANVLTF
>TRBJ1-1|TRBV7-6|TRBD1|once
TGTGCCAGCAGCTTAGAGGGACAGGGGATCTTGAACACTGAAGCTTTCTTT
CASSLEGQGILNTEAFF
>TRBJ1-6|TRBV27|-|once
TGTGCCAGCAGTTTAGGGCAGGGACTCTCACCCCTCCACTTT
CASSLGQGLSPLHF
>TRBJ1-1|TRBV6-5|-|once
TGTGCCAGCAGTTCCCGGGGGAACACTGAAGCTTTCTTT
CASSSRGNTEAFF
>TRBJ1-2|TRBV29-1|-|-
TGCAGCGTTGAGTCGTCAGTTGCTAACTATGGCTACACCTTC
CSVESSVANYGYTF
>TRBJ1-2|TRBV19|-|-
TGTGCCAGTAGTAGAGAAACAGGTTCCTATGGCTACACCTTC
CASSRETGSYGYTF
>TRBJ1-2|TRBV20-1|TRBD1|once
TGCAGTGAAGGGACAGGACGTGGCTACACCTTC
CSEGTGRGYTF
>TRBJ1-5|TRBV7-7|-|-
TGTGCTAGCATTATACACGATCAGCCCCAGCATTTT
CASIIHDQPQHF
>TRBJ1-1|TRBV6-1|-|-
TGTGCCAGCAGGACCCCCGGGGACACTGAAGCTTTCTTT
CASRTPGDTEAFF
>TRBJ1-1|TRBV28|-|-
TGTGCCAGCAGTCCAACCGTCAGGGGAACCACTGAAGCTTTCTTT
CASSPTVRGTTEAFF
>TRBJ2-7|TRBV5-1|TRBD2|-
TGCGCCAGCAGCTCCGGGACTAGCGGGAGCCACGAGCAGTACTTC
CASSSGTSGSHEQYF
>TRBJ1-2|TRBV27|-|-
TGTGCCAGCAGTTCCCTGTTAGGGATCCATGGCTACACCTTC
CASSSLLGIHGYTF
>TRBJ2-7|TRBV18|-|few
TGTGCCAGCTCACCTACAGGGTTCTACGAGCAGTACTTC
CASSPTGFYEQYF
>TRBJ1-3|TRBV7-2|-|-
TGTGCCAGCAGCCCGGGGGGAAACACCATATATTTT
CASSPGGNTIYF
>TRBJ2-7|TRBV6-5|TRBD1|-
TGTGCCAGCAGTTACCACGGGACAGACTACGAGCAGTACTTC
CASSYHGTDYEQYF
>TRBJ2-7|TRBV19|-|-
TGTGCCAGTAGTTTTGGCTACGAGCAGTACTTC
CASSFGYEQYF
>TRBJ1-4|TRBV30|-|-
TGTGCCTGGAGGGACAGCCTTAATGAAAAACTGTTTTTT
CAWRDSLNEKLFF
>TRBJ2-7|TRBV7-8|-|-
TGTGCCAGCAGCTCCCATCTTCGGACCTCCTACGAGCAGTACTTC
CASSSHLRTSYEQYF
>TRBJ1-5|TRBV7-8|TRBD1|-
TGTGCCAGCAGCTTAGTCCGGACAGGGGATAGCAATCAGCCCCAGCATTTT
CASSLVRTGDSNQPQHF
>TRBJ2-7|TRBV28|-|-
TGTGCCAGCGGCCCGGGCCGGAACTACGAGCAGTACTTC
CASGPGRNYEQYF
>TRBJ2-7|TRBV9|-|-
TGTGCCAGCAGCGTGGGCGGGTCCCTCTCCTACGAGCAGTACTTC
CASSVGGSLSYEQYF
>TRBJ2-7|TRBV6-6|-|-
TGTGCCAGCGACCACGGGGACTACGAGCAGTACTTC
CASDHGDYEQYF
>TRBJ1-2|TRBV28|TRBD1|once
TGTGCCAGCAGACAACAGGGGAGATATGGCTACACCTTC
CASRQQGRYGYTF
>TRBJ2-7|TRBV6-6|TRBD2|-
TGTGCCAGCACAAGCGGGAGCTACGAGCAGTACTTC
CASTSGSYEQYF
>TRBJ1-1|TRBV7-9|-|-
TGTGCCAGCAGCTTACCGACGGGGAACACTGAAGCTTTCTTT
CASSLPTGNTEAFF
>TRBJ1-2|TRBV7-2|TRBD1|-
TGTGCCAGCGATGCGACCGGGACAGATATCGACGGCTACACCTTC
CASDATGTDIDGYTF
>TRBJ2-2|TRBV6-1|TRBD1|-
TGTGCCAGCACCTCCGGGACAGGGGACACCGGGGAGCTGTTTTTT
CASTSGTGDTGELFF
>TRBJ1-5|TRBV19|-|-
TGTGCCAGTAGTTGGGGGGATCAGCCCCAGCATTTT
CASSWGDQPQHF
>TRBJ1-1|TRBV7-3|-|-
TGTGCCTGCTGCGAGGAACCTGAAGCTTTCTTT
CACCEEPEAFF
>TRBJ1-2|TRBV2|TRBD1|-
TGTGCCAGCAGGGACAGGCCAACTAACTATGGCTACACCTTC
CASRDRPTNYGYTF
>TRBJ1-1|TRBV28|-|once
TGTGCCAGCAGATCTCTCCCGGACGGACGGAACACTGAAGCTTTCTTT
CASRSLPDGRNTEAFF
>TRBJ2-5|TRBV5-8|-|-
TGTGCCAGCAGCTTCCCGCTCGGCCGAGAGTACTTC
CASSFPLGREYF
>TRBJ2-7|TRBV28|-|-
TGTGCCAGCAGCGACTACCCCCAACGGTCCCACGAGCAGTACTTC
CASSDYPQRSHEQYF
>TRBJ2-1|TRBV11-2|TRBD2|once
TGTGCCAGCAGCCTAAGACTAGCGGGAGTTGAGCAGTTCTTC
CASSLRLAGVEQFF
>TRBJ1-2|TRBV29-1|TRBD1|-
TGCAGCGTTGGACAGGGGGCCGACTACACCTTC
CSVGQGADYTF
>TRBJ1-5|TRBV28|-|-
TGTGCCAGCAGTTTGGGGCAGGACAATCAGCCCCAGCATTTT
CASSLGQDNQPQHF
>TRBJ2-7|TRBV27|TRBD2|-
TGTGCCAGCAGTACTATAGCGGGAGAACGCTCCTACGAGCAGTACTTC
CASSTIAGERSYEQYF
>TRBJ1-3|TRBV30|-|-
TGTGCCTGGACTACGCCATTTGACTCTGGAAACACCATATATTTT
CAWTTPFDSGNTIYF
>TRBJ2-7|TRBV7-9|-|-
TGTGCCAGCAGCTTGGCCCCCTTCTACGAGCAGTACTTC
CASSLAPFYEQYF
>TRBJ2-7|TRBV5-6|TRBD2|-
TGTGCCAGCAGCCCGGAGGTGACTAGCGGGACCTCCTACGAGCAGTACTTC
CASSPEVTSGTSYEQYF
>TRBJ1-2|TRBV19|TRBD1|-
TGTGCCAGTAGTAACCCGGGACAGGGGCACTATGGCTACACCTTC
CASSNPGQGHYGYTF
>TRBJ2-1|TRBV4-3|TRBD2|-
TGCGCCAGCAGCCAAGATTTCCAGCGGGAGGACAATGAGCAGTTCTTC
CASSQDFQREDNEQFF
>TRBJ2-7|TRBV28|-|-
TGTGCCAGCAGTTTACAGGGGTCTCACGAGCAGTACTTC
CASSLQGSHEQYF
>TRBJ2-7|TRBV29-1|TRBD2|-
TGCAGCGCCTTGACATGGGCCGAAACTAGCGGAGTCTACGAGCAGTACTTC
CSALTWAETSGVYEQYF
>TRBJ1-2|TRBV28|-|-
TGTGCCAGCAGTTTGGGTGGGGCCGATGGCTACACCTTC
CASSLGGADGYTF
>TRBJ1-4|TRBV29-1|TRBD1|once
TGCAGCGTTGAAGGGACAGGGGGTGAAAAACTGTTTTTT
CSVEGTGGEKLFF
>TRBJ2-7|TRBV11-2|-|-
TGTGCCAGCAACTCGTTACCCCGGGACGACTACGAGCAGTACTTC
CASNSLPRDDYEQYF